This T cell receptor beta chain was sequenced in a study of shared clonotypes between healthy human individuals. Study findings and constraints: Across subsets, estimated richness was generally greater for naive than for memory populations.

As for this clone: Its antigen is unidentified.

The J segment lost 3 bases and the V segment lost 0 bases, leaving 2 bases of the junction unmatched. The CDR3 length is 16 residues. Germline V gives CDR1 SGHKS, CDR2 YYEKEE (reference sequence). Here immunoSEQ multiplex PCR was the method, and the copy in TCRdb shows in-frame clones only, minus some. The table lists 400,000 or so clones, 90% to 97% of them singletons, with 0.25% to 0.35% in the top ten. The clonotype was recovered from a man aged 25-45 years in good health. This chain links TRBV5-5 with TRBJ2-3; 12 positions agree with TRBD2. The sequenced sample consisted of memory CD8+ T cells sorted from blood. This sample's subset: CD45RO+ cells pooled with CCR7-negative TemRA cells. CDR3 sequence (DNA): TGTGCCAGCAGCTTGGGGGGGACTAGCGGGACAGATACGCAGTATTTT. This sequence encodes CASSLGGTSGTDTQYF. The full variable domain, with the rest looked up from reference TRBV5-5 and TRBJ2-3, is DAGVTQSPTHLIKTRGQQVTLRCSPISGHKSVSWYQQVLGQGPQFIFQYYEKEERGRGNFPDRFSARQFPNYSSELNVNALLLGDSALYLCASSLGGTSGTDTQYFGPGTRLTVL.